This TCR beta chain was captured by sequencing in a study of blood T cell repertoires in COVID-19. Across the whole study: T cells, B-cell-depleted T cells, or PBMCs provided the cDNA or gDNA that served as material.

The length of the CDR3 is 12 residues. CDR1 and CDR2 (germline): MDHEN, SYDVKM. Worth noting for this clone: A read error may produce the germline difference seen at one junction end.

Data came from immunoSEQ multiplex PCR; TCRdb stores just in-frame clones and leaves some out. The table includes some 270,000 clones, approximately 90% detected once. Participant ages covered about 18 to 89 years across 24 US areas. Membership in each cohort depended on participant-reported clinical history. Exposed enrollees had met someone with a PCR-confirmed or clinician-diagnosed COVID-19 case at some point within the 2 weeks before study entry. Sequenced material: PBMCs or T cells enriched from blood (not recorded which). The TCR sequence derives from a man aged 40-50 years who had been exposed to COVID-19. The V call is TRBV28, the J call TRBJ1-5; a possible D gene is TRBD1 (5 bases). The CDR3 coding sequence is TGTGCCAGCAGTCCCGGACAATTAAGGGTGGATTTT. This sequence encodes CASSPGQLRVDF.